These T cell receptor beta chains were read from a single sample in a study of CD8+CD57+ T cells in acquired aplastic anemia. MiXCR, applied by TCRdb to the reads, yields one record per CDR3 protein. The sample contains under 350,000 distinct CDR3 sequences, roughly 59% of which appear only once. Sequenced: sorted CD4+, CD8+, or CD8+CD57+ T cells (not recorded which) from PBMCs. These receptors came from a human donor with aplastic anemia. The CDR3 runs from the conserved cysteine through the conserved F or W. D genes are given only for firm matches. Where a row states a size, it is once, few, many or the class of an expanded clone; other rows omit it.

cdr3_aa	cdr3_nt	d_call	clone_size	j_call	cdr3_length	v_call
CAISALLAESSYNEQFF	TGTGCCATCAGTGCCCTACTAGCGGAGAGCTCCTACAATGAGCAGTTCTTC	TRBD2	NA	TRBJ2-1	17	TRBV10-3
CASSRNRGTNEKLFF	TGTGCCAGCAGCCGTAACAGGGGAACTAATGAAAAACTGTTTTTT	TRBD1	few	TRBJ1-4	15	TRBV14
CATSRDWSLNEQFF	TGTGCCACCAGCAGAGATTGGTCCCTGAATGAGCAGTTCTTC	NA	NA	TRBJ2-1	14	TRBV15
CSARKRGTDTQYF	TGCAGTGCTAGAAAACGTGGAACAGATACGCAGTATTTT	NA	many	TRBJ2-3	13	TRBV20-1
CSVKQGPTTDTQYF	TGCAGCGTTAAACAGGGACCCACCACAGATACGCAGTATTTT	NA	few	TRBJ2-3	14	TRBV20-1
CASRAGLGSYNSPLHF	TGTGCCAGCAGGGCCGGACTAGGGTCCTATAATTCACCCCTCCACTTT	NA	NA	TRBJ1-6	16	TRBV13
CAISERAYEQYF	TGTGCCATCAGTGAACGGGCCTACGAGCAGTACTTC	NA	few	TRBJ2-7	12	TRBV10-3
CATSDLSRDQETQYF	TGTGCCACCAGTGATCTATCAAGGGACCAAGAGACCCAGTACTTC	NA	few	TRBJ2-5	15	TRBV24-1
CSVAGTGDQPQHF	TGCAGCGTTGCAGGGACAGGCGATCAGCCCCAGCATTTT	TRBD1	many	TRBJ1-5	13	TRBV29-1
CASSIGTRDNEQFF	TGTGCCAGCAGCATCGGGACAAGAGACAATGAGCAGTTCTTC	NA	many	TRBJ2-1	14	TRBV7-3
CSARVSTGGTNSPLHF	TGCAGTGCTAGAGTTTCGACAGGGGGCACTAATTCACCCCTCCACTTT	TRBD1	few	TRBJ1-6	16	TRBV20-1
CASSSRRGGRAGETQYF	TGTGCCAGCAGCTCTAGACGGGGCGGGAGGGCCGGTGAGACCCAGTACTTC	TRBD2	NA	TRBJ2-5	17	TRBV7-9
CSARDRLAGRTDTQYF	TGCAGTGCTAGAGATAGACTAGCGGGACGCACAGATACGCAGTATTTT	TRBD2	NA	TRBJ2-3	16	TRBV20-1
CASKAGGVQETQYF	TGTGCCAGCAAGGCGGGGGGAGTTCAAGAGACCCAGTACTTC	TRBD2	NA	TRBJ2-5	14	TRBV7-9
CASSPRLAEAFF	TGTGCCAGCAGCCCAAGGTTGGCTGAAGCTTTCTTT	NA	NA	TRBJ1-1	12	TRBV7-9
CASSFSDRYTEAFF	TGTGCCAGCAGCTTCTCTGACCGATACACTGAAGCTTTCTTT	NA	many	TRBJ1-1	14	TRBV7-9
CASSQGLVSYEQYF	TGTGCCAGCAGCCAAGGACTGGTCTCCTACGAGCAGTACTTC	NA	NA	TRBJ2-7	14	TRBV7-2
CASSVRDRDSAFF	TGTGCCAGCAGTGTTCGGGACAGGGACTCTGCTTTCTTT	TRBD1	many	TRBJ1-1	13	TRBV6-1
CASRNSGTENYEQYF	TGTGCCAGCAGAAATTCCGGGACAGAGAACTACGAGCAGTACTTC	TRBD1	NA	TRBJ2-7	15	TRBV12-3/TRBV12-4
CASSLGVGTDTQYF	TGTGCCAGCAGCTTAGGGGTAGGCACAGATACGCAGTATTTT	NA	many	TRBJ2-3	14	TRBV7-6
CAIRPQGGDYGYTF	TGTGCCATCAGACCGCAGGGGGGGGACTATGGCTACACCTTC	TRBD1	few	TRBJ1-2	14	TRBV10-3
CASSPAGNSGSSYEQYF	TGTGCCAGCAGCCCCGCAGGTAATAGCGGGAGCTCCTACGAGCAGTACTTC	TRBD2	few	TRBJ2-7	17	TRBV9
CATSRETGARDEQYF	TGTGCCACCAGCAGAGAGACAGGGGCGAGGGACGAGCAGTACTTC	TRBD1	many	TRBJ2-7	15	TRBV15
CASSHLAGALYEQYF	TGTGCCAGCAGCCACCTAGCGGGGGCCCTTTACGAGCAGTACTTC	TRBD2	NA	TRBJ2-7	15	TRBV7-2
CASSEIEGAYEQYF	TGCGCCAGCAGTGAGATCGAGGGGGCCTACGAGCAGTACTTC	NA	many	TRBJ2-7	14	TRBV10-1
CASRTGGDSSQPQHF	TGTGCCAGTCGGACAGGGGGCGATAGCAGTCAGCCCCAGCATTTT	TRBD1	NA	TRBJ1-5	15	TRBV2
CASSLELAYNEQFF	TGTGCCAGCAGTTTAGAACTAGCGTACAATGAGCAGTTCTTC	TRBD2	many	TRBJ2-1	14	TRBV12-3/TRBV12-4
CASSAFDLPLHF	TGTGCCAGCAGCGCCTTCGACCTACCCCTCCACTTT	NA	NA	TRBJ1-6	12	TRBV9
CASSPGGPTSQAF	TGTGCCAGCAGCCCCGGGGGACCGACTAGCCAGGCCTTC	TRBD2	NA	TRBJ2-5	13	TRBV11-1
CSARVSDYEQYF	TGCAGTGCTAGAGTTAGTGACTACGAGCAGTACTTC	NA	NA	TRBJ2-7	12	TRBV20-1
CASSFLGNQPQHF	TGTGCCAGTAGTTTTTTGGGCAATCAGCCCCAGCATTTT	NA	many	TRBJ1-5	13	TRBV19
CASSLERTEAFF	TGTGCCAGCAGCTTAGAGAGGACTGAAGCTTTCTTT	NA	many	TRBJ1-1	12	TRBV11-2
CASSTPLTSYPTNYGYTF	TGTGCCAGTAGTACACCTCTAACTTCATATCCTACTAACTATGGCTACACCTTC	NA	NA	TRBJ1-2	18	TRBV19
CASKDSYSEQYF	TGTGCCAGCAAAGACAGTTACTCCGAGCAGTACTTC	NA	few	TRBJ2-7	12	TRBV2
CASSLGPLWSYQETQYF	TGTGCCAGCAGCTTAGGACCCTTGTGGTCGTACCAAGAGACCCAGTACTTC	NA	NA	TRBJ2-5	17	TRBV7-3
CASSYSSSSGGLWETQYF	TGTGCCAGCAGTTACTCCTCGAGTAGCGGGGGGTTGTGGGAGACCCAGTACTTC	TRBD2	NA	TRBJ2-5	18	TRBV6-2/TRBV6-3
CASSGGTGGTTQYF	TGTGCCAGCAGTGGGGGGACAGGGGGCACGACCCAGTACTTC	TRBD1	NA	TRBJ2-5	14	TRBV25-1
CASARDSGIYEQYF	TGTGCCAGCGCCAGGGATAGCGGGATATATGAGCAGTACTTC	TRBD2	NA	TRBJ2-7	14	TRBV12-3/TRBV12-4
CASSLGEGGEQYF	TGTGCTAGCAGCTTAGGGGAGGGGGGCGAGCAGTACTTC	NA	NA	TRBJ2-7	13	TRBV7-7
CSAATGGGQPQHF	TGCAGTGCTGCTACAGGGGGCGGTCAGCCCCAGCATTTT	TRBD1	NA	TRBJ1-5	13	TRBV20-1
CASSYSGSSPLHF	TGTGCCAGCAGCTACTCAGGGTCTTCACCCCTCCACTTT	NA	few	TRBJ1-6	13	TRBV7-9
CASSLDLGAGSPLHF	TGCGCCAGCAGCTTGGATCTGGGGGCAGGGTCACCCCTCCACTTT	NA	many	TRBJ1-6	15	TRBV5-1
CASSEFSGQFNQPQHF	TGTGCCAGCAGTGAATTTTCGGGACAATTCAATCAGCCCCAGCATTTT	NA	NA	TRBJ1-5	16	TRBV2
CASTRTSGSEQYF	TGTGCCAGCACCCGGACTAGCGGGAGCGAGCAGTACTTC	TRBD2	NA	TRBJ2-7	13	TRBV2
CASRRRSSGNTIYF	TGTGCCAGTAGAAGGCGGTCGTCTGGAAACACCATATATTTT	NA	many	TRBJ1-3	14	TRBV19
CASSSRTVRNSPLHF	TGTGCCAGCAGTTCGAGGACAGTCCGTAATTCACCCCTCCACTTT	NA	NA	TRBJ1-6	15	TRBV6-1
CASRSIREQFF	TGTGCCAGCAGAAGCATACGGGAGCAGTTCTTC	NA	NA	TRBJ2-1	11	TRBV19
CASSARNTNEQFF	TGTGCCAGCAGCGCTAGGAATACGAATGAGCAGTTCTTC	NA	many	TRBJ2-1	13	TRBV7-8
CATRDSLNTEAFF	TGTGCCACCAGGGACAGCCTGAACACTGAAGCTTTCTTT	NA	few	TRBJ1-1	13	TRBV24-1
CASSLYEGRQETQYF	TGTGCCAGCAGCTTGTACGAGGGACGACAAGAGACCCAGTACTTC	NA	many	TRBJ2-5	15	TRBV5-8
CASSERAGTTDTQYF	TGCGCCAGCAGTGAGCGGGCGGGAACCACAGATACGCAGTATTTT	NA	NA	TRBJ2-3	15	TRBV10-2
CASLADRGTEAFF	TGTGCCAGCCTGGCCGACAGGGGTACTGAAGCTTTCTTT	TRBD1	few	TRBJ1-1	13	TRBV2
CASSSTGTEQYF	TGTGCCAGCAGCTCTACAGGGACCGAGCAGTACTTC	NA	NA	TRBJ2-7	12	TRBV5-8
CATLTSGLTGELFF	TGTGCCACCTTGACTAGCGGGCTTACCGGGGAGCTGTTTTTT	TRBD2	once	TRBJ2-2	14	TRBV10-3
CSSAGEGETQYF	TGCAGCTCGGCGGGGGAAGGTGAGACCCAGTACTTC	TRBD2	NA	TRBJ2-5	12	TRBV29-1
CASSGIGRGQSSYEQYF	TGTGCCAGCAGTGGTATAGGAAGAGGACAGTCCTCCTACGAGCAGTACTTC	NA	few	TRBJ2-7	17	TRBV2
CASSSGTSSTQYF	TGTGCCAGCAGTTCCGGGACTAGTTCAACGCAGTATTTT	TRBD2	once	TRBJ2-3	13	TRBV6-6
CASARAGPQETQYF	TGTGCCAGCGCCAGGGCGGGCCCCCAAGAGACCCAGTACTTC	NA	many	TRBJ2-5	14	TRBV7-3
CASSGRQGLNQPQHF	TGTGCCAGCAGCGGACGACAGGGGCTGAATCAGCCCCAGCATTTT	TRBD1	NA	TRBJ1-5	15	TRBV2